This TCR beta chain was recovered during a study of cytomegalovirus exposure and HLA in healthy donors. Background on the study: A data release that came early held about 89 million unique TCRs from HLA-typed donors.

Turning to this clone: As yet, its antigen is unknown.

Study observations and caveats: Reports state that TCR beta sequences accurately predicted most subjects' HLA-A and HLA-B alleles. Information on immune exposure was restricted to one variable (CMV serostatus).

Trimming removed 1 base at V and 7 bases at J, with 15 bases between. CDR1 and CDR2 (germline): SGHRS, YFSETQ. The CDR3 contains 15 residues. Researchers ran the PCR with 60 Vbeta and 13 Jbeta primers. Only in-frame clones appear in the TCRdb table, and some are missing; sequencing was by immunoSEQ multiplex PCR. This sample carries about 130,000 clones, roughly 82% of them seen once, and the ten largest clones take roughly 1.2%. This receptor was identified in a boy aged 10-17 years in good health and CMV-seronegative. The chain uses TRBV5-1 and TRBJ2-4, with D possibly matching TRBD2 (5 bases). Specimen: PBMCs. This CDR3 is CASSLYRGLSNIQYF. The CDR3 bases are TGCGCCAGCAGCTTGTATCGGGGTTTGTCTAACATTCAGTACTTC.